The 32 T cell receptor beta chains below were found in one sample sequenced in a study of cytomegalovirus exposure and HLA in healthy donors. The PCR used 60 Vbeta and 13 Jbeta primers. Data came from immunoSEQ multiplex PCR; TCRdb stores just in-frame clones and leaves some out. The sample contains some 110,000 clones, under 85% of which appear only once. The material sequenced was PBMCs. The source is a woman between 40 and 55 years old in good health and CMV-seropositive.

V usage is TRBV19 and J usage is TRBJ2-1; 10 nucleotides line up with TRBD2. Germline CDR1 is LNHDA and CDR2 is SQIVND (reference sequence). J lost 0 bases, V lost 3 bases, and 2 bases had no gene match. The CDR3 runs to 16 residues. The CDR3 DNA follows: TGTGCCAGTAGTATTGGGACTAGCGACTCCTACAATGAGCAGTTCTTC. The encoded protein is CASSIGTSDSYNEQFF.

The CDR3 nucleotides are TGTGCCAGTAGTTACAGGGGGATCAGCAATCAGCCCCAGCATTTT. Its translation is CASSYRGISNQPQHF. This sequence joins TRBV19 and TRBJ1-5; 8 bases fit TRBD1. Trimming cost V 5 bases and J 1 base; bases outside gene matches: 4. The CDR3 has 15 amino acids. Germline V gives CDR1 LNHDA, CDR2 SQIVND (reference sequence).

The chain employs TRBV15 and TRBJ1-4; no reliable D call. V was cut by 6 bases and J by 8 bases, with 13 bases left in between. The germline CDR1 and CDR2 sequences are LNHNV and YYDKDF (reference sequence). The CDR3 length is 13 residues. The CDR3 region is CATRVPSREKLFF. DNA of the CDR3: TGTGCCACCAGAGTCCCTTCACGGGAAAAACTGTTTTTT. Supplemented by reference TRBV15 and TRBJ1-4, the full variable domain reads DAMVIQNPRYQVTQFGKPVTLSCSQTLNHNVMYWYQQKSSQAPKLLFHYYDKDFNNEADTPDNFQSRRPNTSFCFLDIRSPGLGDTAMYLCATRVPSREKLFFGSGTQLSVL.

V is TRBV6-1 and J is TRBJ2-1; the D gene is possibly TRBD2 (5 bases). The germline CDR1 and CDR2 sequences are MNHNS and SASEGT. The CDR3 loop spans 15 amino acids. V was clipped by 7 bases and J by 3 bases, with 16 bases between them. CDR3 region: CASNEVRVSYNEQFF. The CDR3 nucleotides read TGTGCCAGCAATGAGGTGCGGGTCAGCTACAATGAGCAGTTCTTC.

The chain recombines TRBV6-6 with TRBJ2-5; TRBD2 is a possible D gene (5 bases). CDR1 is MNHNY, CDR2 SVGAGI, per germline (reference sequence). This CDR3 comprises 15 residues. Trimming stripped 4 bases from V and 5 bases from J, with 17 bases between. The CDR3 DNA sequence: TGTGCCAGCAGTTTCCCCCATTCGGGCGGGGAGACCCAGTACTTC. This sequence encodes CASSFPHSGGETQYF.

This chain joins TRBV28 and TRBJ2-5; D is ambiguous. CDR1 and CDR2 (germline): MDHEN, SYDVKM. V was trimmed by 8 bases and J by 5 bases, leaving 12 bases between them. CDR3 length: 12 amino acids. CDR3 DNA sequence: TGTGCCAGCCGAGATATGGGCGAGACCCAGTACTTC. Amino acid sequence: CASRDMGETQYF.

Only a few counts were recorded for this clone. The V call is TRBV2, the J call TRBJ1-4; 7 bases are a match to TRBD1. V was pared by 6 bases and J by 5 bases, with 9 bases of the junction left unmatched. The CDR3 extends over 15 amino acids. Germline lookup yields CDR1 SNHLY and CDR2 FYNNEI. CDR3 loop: CASRAGTVENEKLFF. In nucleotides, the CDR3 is TGTGCCAGCAGAGCCGGGACAGTGGAAAATGAAAAACTGTTTTTT.

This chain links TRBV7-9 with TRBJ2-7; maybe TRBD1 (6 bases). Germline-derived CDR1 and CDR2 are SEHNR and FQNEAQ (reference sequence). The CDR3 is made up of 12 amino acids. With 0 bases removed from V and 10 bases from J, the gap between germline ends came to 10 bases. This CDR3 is CASSLAWGPQYF. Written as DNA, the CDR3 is TGTGCCAGCAGCTTAGCTTGGGGGCCACAGTACTTC.

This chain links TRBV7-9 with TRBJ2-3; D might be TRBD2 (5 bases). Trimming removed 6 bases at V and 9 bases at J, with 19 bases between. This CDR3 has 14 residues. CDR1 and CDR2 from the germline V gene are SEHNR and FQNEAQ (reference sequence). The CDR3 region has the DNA TGTGCCAGCAGGATTGTCCCTGGGAGCCCAACGCAGTATTTT. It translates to CASRIVPGSPTQYF. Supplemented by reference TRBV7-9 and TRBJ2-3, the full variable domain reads DTGVSQNPRHKITKRGQNVTFRCDPISEHNRLYWYRQTLGQGPEFLTYFQNEAQLEKSRLLSDRFSAERPKGSFSTLEIQRTEQGDSAMYLCASRIVPGSPTQYFGPGTRLTVL.

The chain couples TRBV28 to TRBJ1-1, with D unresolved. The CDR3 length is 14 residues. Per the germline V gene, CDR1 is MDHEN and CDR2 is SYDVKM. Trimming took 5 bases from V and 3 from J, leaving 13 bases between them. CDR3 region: CASSTPGRYTEAFF. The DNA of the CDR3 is TGTGCCAGCAGTACCCCCGGGAGGTACACTGAAGCTTTCTTT.

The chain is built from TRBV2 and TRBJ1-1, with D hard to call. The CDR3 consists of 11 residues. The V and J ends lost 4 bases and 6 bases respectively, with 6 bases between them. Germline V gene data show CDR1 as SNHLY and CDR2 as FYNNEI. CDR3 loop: CASSGQAEAFF. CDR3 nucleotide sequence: TGTGCCAGCAGTGGGCAGGCTGAAGCTTTCTTT.

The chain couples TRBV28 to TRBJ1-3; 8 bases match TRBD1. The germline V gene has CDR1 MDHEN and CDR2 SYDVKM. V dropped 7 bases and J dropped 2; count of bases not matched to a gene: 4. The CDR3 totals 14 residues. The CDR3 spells CASNPTGAGNTIYF. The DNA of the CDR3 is TGTGCCAGCAACCCGACAGGGGCTGGAAACACCATATATTTT. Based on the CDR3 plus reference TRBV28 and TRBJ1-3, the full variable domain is DVKVTQSSRYLVKRTGEKVFLECVQDMDHENMFWYRQDPGLGLRLIYFSYDVKMKEKGDIPEGYSVSREKKERFSLILESASTNQTSMYLCASNPTGAGNTIYFGEGSWLTVV.

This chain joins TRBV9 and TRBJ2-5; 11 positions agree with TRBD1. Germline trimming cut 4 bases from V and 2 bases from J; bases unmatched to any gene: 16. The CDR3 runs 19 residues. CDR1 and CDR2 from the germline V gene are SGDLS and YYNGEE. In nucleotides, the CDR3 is TGTGCCAGCAGCATCCGGAGTGGGGGGACAGGGGGGTTGCAAGAGACCCAGTACTTC. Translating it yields CASSIRSGGTGGLQETQYF.

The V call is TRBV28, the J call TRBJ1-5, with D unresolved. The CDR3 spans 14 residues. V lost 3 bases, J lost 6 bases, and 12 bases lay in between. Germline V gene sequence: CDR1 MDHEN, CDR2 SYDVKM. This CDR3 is CASSFRRAGQPQHF. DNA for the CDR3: TGTGCCAGCAGTTTTAGGAGGGCAGGTCAGCCCCAGCATTTT. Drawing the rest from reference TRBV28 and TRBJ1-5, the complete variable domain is DVKVTQSSRYLVKRTGEKVFLECVQDMDHENMFWYRQDPGLGLRLIYFSYDVKMKEKGDIPEGYSVSREKKERFSLILESASTNQTSMYLCASSFRRAGQPQHFGDGTRLSIL.

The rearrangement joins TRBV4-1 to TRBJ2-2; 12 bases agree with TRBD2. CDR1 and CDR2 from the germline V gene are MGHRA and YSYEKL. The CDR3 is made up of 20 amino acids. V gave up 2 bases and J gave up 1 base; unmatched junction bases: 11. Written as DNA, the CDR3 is TGCGCCAGCAGCCAATCAAGGCTTCGACTAGCGGGGGAGAACACCGGGGAGCTGTTTTTT. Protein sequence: CASSQSRLRLAGENTGELFF.

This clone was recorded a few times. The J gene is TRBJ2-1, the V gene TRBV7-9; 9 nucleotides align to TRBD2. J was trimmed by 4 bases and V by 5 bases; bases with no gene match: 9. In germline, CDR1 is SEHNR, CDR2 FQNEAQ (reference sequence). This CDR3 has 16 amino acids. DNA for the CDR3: TGTGCCAGCAGCCTTTCTCTAGCGGGAACTTACAATGAGCAGTTCTTC. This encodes CASSLSLAGTYNEQFF.

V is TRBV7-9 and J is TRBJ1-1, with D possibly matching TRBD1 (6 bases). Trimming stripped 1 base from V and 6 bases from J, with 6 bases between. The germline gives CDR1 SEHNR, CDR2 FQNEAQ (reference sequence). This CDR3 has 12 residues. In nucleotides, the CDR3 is TGTGCCAGCAGCTTAGAGGGGGCTGAAGCTTTCTTT. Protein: CASSLEGAEAFF.

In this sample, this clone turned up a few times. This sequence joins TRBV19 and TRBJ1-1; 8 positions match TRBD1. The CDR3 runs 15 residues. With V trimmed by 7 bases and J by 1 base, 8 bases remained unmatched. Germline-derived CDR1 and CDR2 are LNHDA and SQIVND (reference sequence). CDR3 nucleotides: TGTGCCAGTAACTACGCCGGGACAGGGAACACTGAAGCTTTCTTT. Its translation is CASNYAGTGNTEAFF.

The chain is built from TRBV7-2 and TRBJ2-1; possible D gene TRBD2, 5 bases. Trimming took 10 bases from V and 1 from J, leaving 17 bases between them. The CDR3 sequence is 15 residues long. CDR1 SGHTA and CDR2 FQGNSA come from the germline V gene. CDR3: CATPLHPGSYNEQFF. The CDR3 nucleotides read TGTGCCACCCCCCTGCACCCGGGATCCTACAATGAGCAGTTCTTC.

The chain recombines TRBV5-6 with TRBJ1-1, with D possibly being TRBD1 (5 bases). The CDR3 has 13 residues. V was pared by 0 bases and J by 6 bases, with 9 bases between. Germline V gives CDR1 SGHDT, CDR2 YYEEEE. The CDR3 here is CASSLGRQPEAFF. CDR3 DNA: TGTGCCAGCAGCTTGGGAAGACAGCCTGAAGCTTTCTTT.

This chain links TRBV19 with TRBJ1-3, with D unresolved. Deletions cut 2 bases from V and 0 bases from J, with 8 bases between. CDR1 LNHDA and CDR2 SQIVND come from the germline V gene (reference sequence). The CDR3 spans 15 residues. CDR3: CASSILFRSGNTIYF. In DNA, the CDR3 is TGTGCCAGTAGTATATTGTTTCGCTCTGGAAACACCATATATTTT.

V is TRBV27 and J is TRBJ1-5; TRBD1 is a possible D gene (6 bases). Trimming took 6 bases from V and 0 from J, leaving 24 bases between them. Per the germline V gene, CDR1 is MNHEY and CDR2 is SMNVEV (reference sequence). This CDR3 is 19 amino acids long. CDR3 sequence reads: CASSRRTGGGNYSNQPQHF. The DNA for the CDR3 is TGTGCCAGCAGCCGAAGGACGGGAGGGGGTAATTATAGCAATCAGCCCCAGCATTTT.

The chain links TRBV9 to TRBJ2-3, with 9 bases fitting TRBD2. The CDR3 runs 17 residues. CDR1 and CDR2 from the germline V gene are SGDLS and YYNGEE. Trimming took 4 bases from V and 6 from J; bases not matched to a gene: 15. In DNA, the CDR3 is TGTGCCAGCAGCCCCCCTTCCAGCGGGGGGAGGTCGGATACGCAGTATTTT. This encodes CASSPPSSGGRSDTQYF.

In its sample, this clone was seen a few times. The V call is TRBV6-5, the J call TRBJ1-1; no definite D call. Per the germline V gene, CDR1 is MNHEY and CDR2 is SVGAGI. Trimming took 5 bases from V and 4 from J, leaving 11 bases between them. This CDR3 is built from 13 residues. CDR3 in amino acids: CASSEVGTTEAFF. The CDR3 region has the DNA TGTGCCAGCAGTGAAGTCGGTACCACTGAAGCTTTCTTT.

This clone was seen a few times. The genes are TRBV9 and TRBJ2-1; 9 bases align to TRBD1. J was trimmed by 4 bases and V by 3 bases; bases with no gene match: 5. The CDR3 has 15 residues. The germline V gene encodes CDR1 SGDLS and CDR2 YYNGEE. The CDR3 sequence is CASSERQGGYNEQFF. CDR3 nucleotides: TGTGCCAGCAGCGAAAGACAGGGGGGGTACAATGAGCAGTTCTTC.

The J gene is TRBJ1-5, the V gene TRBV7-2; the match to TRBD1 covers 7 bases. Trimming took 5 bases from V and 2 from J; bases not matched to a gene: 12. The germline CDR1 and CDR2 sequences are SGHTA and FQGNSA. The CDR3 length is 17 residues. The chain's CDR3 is CASSLPKHRGGNQPQHF. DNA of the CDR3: TGTGCCAGCAGCCTCCCCAAGCACAGGGGCGGCAATCAGCCCCAGCATTTT.

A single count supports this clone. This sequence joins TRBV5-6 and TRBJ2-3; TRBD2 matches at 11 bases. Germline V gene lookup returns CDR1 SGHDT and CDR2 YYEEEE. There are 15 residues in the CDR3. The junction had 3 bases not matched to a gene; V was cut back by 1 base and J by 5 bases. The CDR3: CASSLLAGGQDTQYF. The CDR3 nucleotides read TGTGCCAGCAGCTTGTTAGCGGGAGGGCAAGATACGCAGTATTTT.

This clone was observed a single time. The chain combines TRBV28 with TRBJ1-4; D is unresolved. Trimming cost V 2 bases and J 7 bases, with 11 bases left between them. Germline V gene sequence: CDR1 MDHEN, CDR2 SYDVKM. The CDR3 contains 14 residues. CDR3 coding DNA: TGTGCCAGCAGTTTAAGGACTCCACCTGAAAAACTGTTTTTT. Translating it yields CASSLRTPPEKLFF.

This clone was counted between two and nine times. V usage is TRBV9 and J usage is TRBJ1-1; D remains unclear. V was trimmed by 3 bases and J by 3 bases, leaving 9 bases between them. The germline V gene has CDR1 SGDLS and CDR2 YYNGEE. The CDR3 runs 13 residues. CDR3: CASSARRDTEAFF. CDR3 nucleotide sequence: TGTGCCAGCAGCGCCCGGAGGGACACTGAAGCTTTCTTT.

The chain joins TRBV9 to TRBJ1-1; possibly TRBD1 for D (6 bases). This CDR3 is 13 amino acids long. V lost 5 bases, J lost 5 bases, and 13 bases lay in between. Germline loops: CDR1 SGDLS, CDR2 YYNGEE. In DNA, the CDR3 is TGTGCCAGCAGTCCGACAGGAAGTACTGAAGCTTTCTTT. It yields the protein CASSPTGSTEAFF. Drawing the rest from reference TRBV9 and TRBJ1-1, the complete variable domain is DSGVTQTPKHLITATGQRVTLRCSPRSGDLSVYWYQQSLDQGLQFLIQYYNGEERAKGNILERFSAQQFPDLHSELNLSSLELGDSALYFCASSPTGSTEAFFGQGTRLTVV.

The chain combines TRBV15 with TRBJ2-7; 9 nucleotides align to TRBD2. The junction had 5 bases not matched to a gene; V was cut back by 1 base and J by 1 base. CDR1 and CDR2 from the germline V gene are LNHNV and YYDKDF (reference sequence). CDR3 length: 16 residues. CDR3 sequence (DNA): TGTGCCACCAGCAGAGGTGGGGCGGGGGGGTCCTACGAGCAGTACTTC. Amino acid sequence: CATSRGGAGGSYEQYF.

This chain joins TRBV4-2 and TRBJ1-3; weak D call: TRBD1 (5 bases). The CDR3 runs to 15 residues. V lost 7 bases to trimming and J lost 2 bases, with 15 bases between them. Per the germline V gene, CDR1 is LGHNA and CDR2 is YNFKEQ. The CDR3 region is CASTFGGSPGNTIYF. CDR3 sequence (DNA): TGTGCCAGCACCTTTGGGGGGAGTCCTGGAAACACCATATATTTT.